This entry describes one T cell receptor beta chain. The antigen is not known. Some clones are missing from TCRdb's copy, which holds only in-frame ones; the method was immunoSEQ multiplex PCR. Altogether approximately 44,000 clones are present, around three fifths being singletons, with the ten largest covering over 3%. These data are taken from a study of PD-1 blockade in classical Hodgkin lymphoma. Time point meaning: cycle 4 day 1 (C4D1), after more than five weeks of nivolumab. All trial patients relapsed after autologous stem cell transplantation. Germline CDR1 SGHAT, CDR2 FQNNGV. The V end lost 1 base, the J end lost 7 bases, and 11 bases lay between the germline ends. The CDR3 is 13 amino acids. General study points: TCR diversity rose significantly by C4D1 in CD4+ but not CD8+ cells.

V usage is TRBV11-2 and J usage is TRBJ2-7; D is unresolved. The receptor was derived from a human donor with classical Hodgkin lymphoma. Specimen: peripheral blood mononuclear cells (PBMCs), collected before the fourth cycle of nivolumab. The CDR3 sequence: CASSLGDIREQYF. In DNA, the CDR3 is TGTGCCAGCAGCTTAGGAGATATACGGGAGCAGTACTTC.